The rows below give T cell receptor beta chains drawn from one sample of a study of regulatory T cells in long-lasting Graves disease. Via MiXCR, TCRdb re-called the multiplex PCR reads, giving one row per CDR3 protein. This sample has fewer than 550,000 distinct CDR3 sequences, with about a sixth found just once. The same data also went into a second study, on T cells in Graves' hyperthyroidism and ophthalmopathy.

This specimen consisted of peripheral blood mononuclear cells (PBMCs), obtained at new diagnosis, from a patient treated with antithyroid drugs. The source is a woman aged 18 to 35 with Graves disease. Each CDR3 is given without its conserved first and last residue.

V,J,CDR3
TRBV12-3/TRBV12-4,TRBJ1-3,ASSTPDRDPNTIY
TRBV4-1,TRBJ1-5,ASSQPLNQPQH
TRBV12-3/TRBV12-4,TRBJ2-1,ASSIAGGPGNEQF
TRBV28,TRBJ1-6,ASSSWTGNDSPLH
TRBV11-2,TRBJ2-1,ASSLHLREQF
TRBV28,TRBJ1-1,ASSITSTEAF
TRBV11-2,TRBJ1-2,ASSLWPRGARESYGYT
TRBV18,TRBJ2-1,ASSPGGSSYNEQF
TRBV2,TRBJ2-1,ASRFPPGGWPNEQF
TRBV20-1,TRBJ1-2,SARAGSLANYGYT
TRBV5-4,TRBJ2-1,ASSQEAGGPMVEQF
TRBV29-1,TRBJ2-1,SGESLSLDEQF
TRBV11-3,TRBJ2-1,ASSLGVAGAYNEQF
TRBV27,TRBJ2-3,ASSLRAPADTQY
TRBV30,TRBJ1-6,AWRGGSYNSPLH
TRBV12-3/TRBV12-4,TRBJ2-7,ASSPRLAGGPVYEQY
TRBV28,TRBJ2-1,ASRGDRGNLNEQF
TRBV28,TRBJ2-4,ASSLSESAGLAGGRTQKNIQY
TRBV6-2/TRBV6-3,TRBJ1-6,ASTLKSSPLH
TRBV2,TRBJ2-1,ASSGPSVRGDAYNEQF
TRBV6-2/TRBV6-3,TRBJ1-2,ASSYFGGGYGYT
TRBV5-8,TRBJ1-2,ASSLGEFNYGYT
TRBV7-2,TRBJ2-7,ASSLGLAGGRVYEQY
TRBV20-1,TRBJ2-1,SARDIQIYNEQF
TRBV10-2,TRBJ2-7,ATGQAYEQY
TRBV20-1,TRBJ2-1,SASRGRARNEQF
TRBV7-2,TRBJ1-4,ASGFGEKLF
TRBV6-1,TRBJ2-7,ASSIYGIPPSYEQY
TRBV5-4,TRBJ1-3,ASSASTGFRSGNTIY
TRBV7-3,TRBJ2-1,ASSPAGHNEQF
TRBV7-9,TRBJ2-5,ASSLGLTGILRETQY
TRBV25-1,TRBJ2-7,ASSELLAGGYEQY
TRBV20-1,.,SAREFAETQY
TRBV5-1,TRBJ1-5,ASRRISGTGNHGQPQH
TRBV12-3/TRBV12-4,TRBJ2-3,VSRLSDTQY
TRBV5-1,TRBJ1-2,ASRPETGRYT
TRBV7-2,TRBJ1-2,ASSLGSLNYGYT
TRBV5-6,TRBJ2-5,ASSLGWTGGRQETQY
TRBV5-1,TRBJ2-1,ASSGGRTSGYNEQF
TRBV11-3,TRBJ1-1,ASSLERVRNTEAF
TRBV6-2/TRBV6-3,TRBJ2-7,ASNLLGQVSYYEQY
TRBV29-1,TRBJ2-1,SVLSGNEYEQF
TRBV18,TRBJ2-7,ASSPDGTSSFHEQY
TRBV4-1,TRBJ1-3,ASSQGTSGNTIY
TRBV18,TRBJ1-4,ASSPRASTNEKLF
TRBV30,TRBJ1-2,AWSRGGVTYGYT
TRBV27,TRBJ2-5,ASSLVAGGPQTQY
TRBV20-1,TRBJ2-3,SAVGFSSTDTQY
TRBV20-1,TRBJ1-5,SAGTGGGRNQPQH
TRBV20-1,TRBJ2-5,SVRVLAAAAQY